This T cell receptor beta chain was identified during a study of T cell changes during pregnancy in multiple sclerosis. Clones were read by immunoSEQ multiplex PCR, and TCRdb kept only the in-frame ones, dropping some. The sample records around 52,000 clones, approximately 87% being singletons. J gave up 4 bases and V 10 bases, and 21 bases lay outside the gene matches. Looked up from germline, CDR1 is MDHEN and CDR2 is SYDVKM. This CDR3 contains 18 residues. The TCR was taken from a human donor whose cells served as feeder cells for cultures in a pregnancy study. Source material: peripheral blood from another person, used as feeder cells. The J gene is TRBJ2-7, the V gene TRBV28, with 11 nucleotides matching TRBD2. The CDR3 here is CATHHGGEGLAGVYEQYF. The DNA of the CDR3 is TGTGCCACCCATCACGGGGGAGAAGGACTAGCGGGTGTGTACGAGCAGTACTTC.